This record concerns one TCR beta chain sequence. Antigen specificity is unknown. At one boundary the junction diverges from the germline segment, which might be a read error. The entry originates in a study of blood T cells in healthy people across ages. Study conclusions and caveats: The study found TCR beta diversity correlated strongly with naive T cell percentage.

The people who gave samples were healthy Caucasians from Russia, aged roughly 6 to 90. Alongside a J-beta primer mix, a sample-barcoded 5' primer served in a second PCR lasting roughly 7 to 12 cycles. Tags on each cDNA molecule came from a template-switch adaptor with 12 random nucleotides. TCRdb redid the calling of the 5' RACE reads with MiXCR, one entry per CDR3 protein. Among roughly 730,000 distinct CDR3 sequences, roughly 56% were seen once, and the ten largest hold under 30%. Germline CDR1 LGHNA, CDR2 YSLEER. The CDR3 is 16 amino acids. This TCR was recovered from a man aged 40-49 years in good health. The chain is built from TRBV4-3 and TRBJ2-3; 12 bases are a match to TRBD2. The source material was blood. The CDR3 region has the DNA TGCGCCAGCAGCCAAGATACTAGCGGGGGGACAGATGCGCAGTATTTT. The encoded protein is CASSQDTSGGTDAQYF.